This TCR beta chain came from a study of blood T cell repertoires in COVID-19. The wider study: Both acute and convalescent COVID-19 samples were obtained from the United States, Italy and Spain.

The protocol was immunoSEQ multiplex PCR, while the TCRdb copy is restricted to in-frame clones and leaves out a portion. The sample holds around 310,000 clones; around 90% are singletons and the top ten take under 1.1%. Germline V gene sequence: CDR1 SGHRS, CDR2 YFSETQ. This CDR3 spans 15 amino acids. J was trimmed by 0 bases and V by 2 bases; bases with no gene match: 2. The TCR was taken from a woman aged 40 to 50 with COVID-19, enrolled during active disease. The gene calls are TRBV5-1 and TRBJ1-5; 7 bases line up with TRBD1. Input material: peripheral blood. The CDR3 DNA is TGCGCCAGCAGCTTAGACAGGGCTAGCAATCAGCCCCAGCATTTT. Translation gives CASSLDRASNQPQHF. Looking up the rest from reference TRBV5-1 and TRBJ1-5 gives the full variable domain: KAGVTQTPRYLIKTRGQQVTLSCSPISGHRSVSWYQQTPGQGLQFLFEYFSETQRNKGNFPGRFSGRQFSNSRSEMNVSTLELGDSALYLCASSLDRASNQPQHFGDGTRLSIL.